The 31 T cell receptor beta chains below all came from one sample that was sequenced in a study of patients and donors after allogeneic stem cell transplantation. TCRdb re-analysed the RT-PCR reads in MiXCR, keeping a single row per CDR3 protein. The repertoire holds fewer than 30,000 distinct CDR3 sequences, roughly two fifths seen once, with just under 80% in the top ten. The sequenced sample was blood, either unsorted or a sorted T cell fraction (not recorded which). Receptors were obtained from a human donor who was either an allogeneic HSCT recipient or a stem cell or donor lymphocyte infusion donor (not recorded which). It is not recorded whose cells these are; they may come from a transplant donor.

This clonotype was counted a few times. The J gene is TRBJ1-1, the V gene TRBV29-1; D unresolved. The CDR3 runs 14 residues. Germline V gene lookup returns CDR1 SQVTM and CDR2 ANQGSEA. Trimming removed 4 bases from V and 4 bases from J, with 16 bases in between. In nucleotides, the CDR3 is TGCAGCGTTGGGAGCTCAAAGGGTTTCACTGAAGCTTTCTTT. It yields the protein CSVGSSKGFTEAFF.

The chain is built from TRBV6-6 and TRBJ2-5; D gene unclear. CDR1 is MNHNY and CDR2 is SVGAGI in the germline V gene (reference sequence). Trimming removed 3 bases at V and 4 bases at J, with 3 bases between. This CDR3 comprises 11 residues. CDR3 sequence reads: CASSYGETQYF. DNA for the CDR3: TGTGCCAGCAGTTATGGAGAGACCCAGTACTTC.

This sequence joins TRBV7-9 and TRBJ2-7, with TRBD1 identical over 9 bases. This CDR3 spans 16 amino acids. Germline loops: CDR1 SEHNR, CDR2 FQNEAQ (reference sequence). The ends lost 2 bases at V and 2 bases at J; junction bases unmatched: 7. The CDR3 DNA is TGTGCCAGCAGCTTAATGCCGGGACAGGGCCCCTACGAGCAGTACTTC. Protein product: CASSLMPGQGPYEQYF.

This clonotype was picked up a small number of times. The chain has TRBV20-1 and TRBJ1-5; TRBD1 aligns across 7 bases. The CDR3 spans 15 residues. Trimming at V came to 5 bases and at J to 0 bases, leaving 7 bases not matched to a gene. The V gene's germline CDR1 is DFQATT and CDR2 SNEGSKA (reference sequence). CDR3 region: CSASGQVNSNQPQHF. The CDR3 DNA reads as TGCAGTGCTTCCGGACAGGTTAATAGCAATCAGCCCCAGCATTTT.

CDR3 region: CASSQDPNLRPDTQYF. CDR3 sequence (DNA): TGTGCCAGCAGCCAAGATCCGAATCTTCGGCCAGATACGCAGTATTTT. J is TRBJ2-3 and V is TRBV3-1, with unresolved D. Germline loops: CDR1 LGHDT, CDR2 YNNKEL (reference sequence). V was clipped by 0 bases and J by 4 bases, with 14 bases between them. The CDR3 spans 16 residues.

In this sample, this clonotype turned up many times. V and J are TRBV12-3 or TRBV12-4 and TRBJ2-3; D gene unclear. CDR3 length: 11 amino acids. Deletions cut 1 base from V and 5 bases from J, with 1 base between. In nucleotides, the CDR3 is TGTGCCAGCAGTTTAGAAGATACGCAGTATTTT. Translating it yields CASSLEDTQYF.

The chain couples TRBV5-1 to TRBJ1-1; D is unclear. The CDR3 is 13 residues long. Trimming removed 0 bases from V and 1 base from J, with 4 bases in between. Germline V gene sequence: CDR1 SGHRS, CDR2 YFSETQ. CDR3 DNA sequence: TGCGCCAGCAGCTTGGGGGCGAACACTGAAGCTTTCTTT. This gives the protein CASSLGANTEAFF.

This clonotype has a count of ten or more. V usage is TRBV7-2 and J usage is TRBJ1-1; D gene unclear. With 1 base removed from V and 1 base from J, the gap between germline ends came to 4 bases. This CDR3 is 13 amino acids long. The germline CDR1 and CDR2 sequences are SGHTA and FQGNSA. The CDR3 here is CASSLGQNTEAFF. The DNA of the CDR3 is TGTGCCAGCAGCTTAGGACAGAACACTGAAGCTTTCTTT.

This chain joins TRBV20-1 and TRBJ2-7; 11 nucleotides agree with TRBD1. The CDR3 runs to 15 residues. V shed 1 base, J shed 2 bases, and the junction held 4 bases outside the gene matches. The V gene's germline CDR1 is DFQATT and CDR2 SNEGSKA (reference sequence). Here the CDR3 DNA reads TGCAGTGCTAGAGTGCCGGGACAGGGGGCCTACGAGCAGTACTTC. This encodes CSARVPGQGAYEQYF.

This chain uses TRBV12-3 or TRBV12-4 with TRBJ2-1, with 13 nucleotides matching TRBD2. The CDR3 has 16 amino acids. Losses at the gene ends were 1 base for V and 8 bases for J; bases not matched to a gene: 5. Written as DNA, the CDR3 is TGTGCCAGCAGTTTAGTCGGGACTAGCGGGATCCATGAGCAGTTCTTC. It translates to CASSLVGTSGIHEQFF.

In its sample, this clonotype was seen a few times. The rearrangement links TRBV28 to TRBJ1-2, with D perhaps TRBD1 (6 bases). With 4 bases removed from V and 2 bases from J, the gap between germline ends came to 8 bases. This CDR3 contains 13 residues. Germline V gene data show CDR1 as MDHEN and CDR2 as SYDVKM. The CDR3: CASSWQGNYGYTF. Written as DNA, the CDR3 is TGTGCCAGCAGTTGGCAGGGGAACTATGGCTACACCTTC.

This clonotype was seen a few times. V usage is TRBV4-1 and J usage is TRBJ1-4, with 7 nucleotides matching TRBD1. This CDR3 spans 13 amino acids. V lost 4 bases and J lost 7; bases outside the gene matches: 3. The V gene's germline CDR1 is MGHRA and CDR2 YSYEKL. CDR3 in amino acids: CASSLQGIEKLFF. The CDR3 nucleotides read TGCGCCAGCAGCCTACAGGGGATTGAAAAACTGTTTTTT.

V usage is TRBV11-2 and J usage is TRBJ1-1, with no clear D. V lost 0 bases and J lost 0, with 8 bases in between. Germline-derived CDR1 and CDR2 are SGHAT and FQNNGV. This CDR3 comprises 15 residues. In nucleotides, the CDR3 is TGTGCCAGCAGCTTAGAATTGGTCCTGAACACTGAAGCTTTCTTT. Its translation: CASSLELVLNTEAFF.

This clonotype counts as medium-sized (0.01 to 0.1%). CDR3 residues: CASSLVGRGEAFF. The CDR3 DNA sequence: TGTGCCAGCAGCTTAGTGGGGAGAGGTGAAGCTTTCTTT. The chain combines TRBV7-9 with TRBJ1-1; no definite D call. V was trimmed by 1 base and J by 7 bases, leaving 10 bases between them. Germline V gene data show CDR1 as SEHNR and CDR2 as FQNEAQ (reference sequence). The CDR3 has 13 amino acids.

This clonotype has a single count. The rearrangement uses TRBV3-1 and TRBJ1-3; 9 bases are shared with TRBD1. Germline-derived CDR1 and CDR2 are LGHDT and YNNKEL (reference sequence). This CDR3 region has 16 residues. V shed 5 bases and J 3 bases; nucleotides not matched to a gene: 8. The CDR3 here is CASSKKTGGGGNTIYF. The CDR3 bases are TGTGCCAGCAGCAAGAAGACAGGGGGTGGTGGAAACACCATATATTTT.

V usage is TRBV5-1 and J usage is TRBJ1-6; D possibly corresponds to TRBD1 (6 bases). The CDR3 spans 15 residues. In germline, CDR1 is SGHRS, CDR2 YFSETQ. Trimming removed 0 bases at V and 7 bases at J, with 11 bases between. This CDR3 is CASSLGDTGNSPLHF. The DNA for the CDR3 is TGCGCCAGCAGCTTGGGGGACACAGGGAATTCACCCCTCCACTTT.

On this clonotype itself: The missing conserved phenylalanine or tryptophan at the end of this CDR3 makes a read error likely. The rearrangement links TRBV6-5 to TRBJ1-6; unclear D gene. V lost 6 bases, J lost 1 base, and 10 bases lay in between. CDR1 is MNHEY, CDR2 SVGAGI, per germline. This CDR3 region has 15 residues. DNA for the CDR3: TGTGCCAGCAGATTAGGGAGATCCTATAATTCACCCCTCCACTTG. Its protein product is CASRLGRSYNSPLHL.

The DNA for the CDR3 is TGTGCCAGCAGCGATATAGGGTTCCCCACGGTATATGACGAGCAGTACTTC. Translating gives CASSDIGFPTVYDEQYF. V usage is TRBV7-9 and J usage is TRBJ2-7; D gene uncertain. Germline assignment: CDR1 SEHNR and CDR2 FQNEAQ (reference sequence). CDR3 length: 17 amino acids. Trimming cost V 5 bases and J 5 bases, with 25 bases left between them.

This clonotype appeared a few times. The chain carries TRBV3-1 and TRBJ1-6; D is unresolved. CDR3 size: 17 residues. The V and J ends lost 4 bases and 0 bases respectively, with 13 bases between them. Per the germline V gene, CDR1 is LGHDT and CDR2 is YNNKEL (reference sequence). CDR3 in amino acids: CASSRQFISSYNSPLHF. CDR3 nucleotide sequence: TGTGCCAGCAGCCGCCAATTCATAAGCTCCTATAATTCACCCCTCCACTTT.

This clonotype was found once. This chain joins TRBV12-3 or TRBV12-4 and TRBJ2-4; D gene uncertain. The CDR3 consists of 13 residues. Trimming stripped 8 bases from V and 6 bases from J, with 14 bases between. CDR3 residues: CASSPTGGNIQYF. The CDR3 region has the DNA TGTGCCAGCTCCCCAACGGGCGGAAACATTCAGTACTTC.

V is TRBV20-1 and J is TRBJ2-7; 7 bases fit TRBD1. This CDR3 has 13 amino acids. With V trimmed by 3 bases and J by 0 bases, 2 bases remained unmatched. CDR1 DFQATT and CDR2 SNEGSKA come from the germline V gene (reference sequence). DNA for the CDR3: TGCAGTGCTAGGACAGGGTCCTCCTACGAGCAGTACTTC. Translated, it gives CSARTGSSYEQYF.

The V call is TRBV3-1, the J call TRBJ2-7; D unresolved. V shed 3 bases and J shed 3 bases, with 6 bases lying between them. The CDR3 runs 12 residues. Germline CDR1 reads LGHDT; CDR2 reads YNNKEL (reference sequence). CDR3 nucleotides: TGTGCCAGCAGCCAGGCATTCTACGAGCAGTACTTC. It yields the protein CASSQAFYEQYF.

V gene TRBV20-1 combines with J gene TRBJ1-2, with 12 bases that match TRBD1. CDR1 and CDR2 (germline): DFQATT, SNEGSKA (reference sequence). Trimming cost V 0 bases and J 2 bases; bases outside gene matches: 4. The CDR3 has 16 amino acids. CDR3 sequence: CSARDGTGGANYGYTF. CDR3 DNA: TGCAGTGCTAGAGATGGGACAGGGGGCGCAAACTATGGCTACACCTTC.

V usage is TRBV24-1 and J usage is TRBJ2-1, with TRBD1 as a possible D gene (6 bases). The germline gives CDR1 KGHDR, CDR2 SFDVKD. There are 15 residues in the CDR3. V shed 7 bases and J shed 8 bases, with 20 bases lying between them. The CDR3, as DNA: TGTGCCACCAGCGCACAGGGAGCCCGGTTGGATGAGCAGTTCTTC. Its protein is CATSAQGARLDEQFF.

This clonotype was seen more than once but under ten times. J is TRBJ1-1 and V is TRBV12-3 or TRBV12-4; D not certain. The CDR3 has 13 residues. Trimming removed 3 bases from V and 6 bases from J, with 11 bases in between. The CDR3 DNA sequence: TGTGCCAGCAGTTTCATAGTTGAACCTGAAGCTTTCTTT. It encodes CASSFIVEPEAFF.

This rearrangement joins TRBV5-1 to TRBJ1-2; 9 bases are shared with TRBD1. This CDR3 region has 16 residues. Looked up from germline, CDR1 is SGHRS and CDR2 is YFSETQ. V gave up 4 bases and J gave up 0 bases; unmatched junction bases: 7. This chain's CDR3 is CASSDRDRAANYGYTF. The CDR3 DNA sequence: TGCGCCAGCAGCGACCGGGACAGGGCAGCTAACTATGGCTACACCTTC.

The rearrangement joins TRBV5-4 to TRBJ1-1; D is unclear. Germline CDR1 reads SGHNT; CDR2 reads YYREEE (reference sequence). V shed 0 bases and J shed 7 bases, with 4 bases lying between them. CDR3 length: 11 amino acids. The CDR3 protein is CASSLADEAFF. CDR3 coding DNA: TGTGCCAGCAGCTTGGCGGATGAAGCTTTCTTT.

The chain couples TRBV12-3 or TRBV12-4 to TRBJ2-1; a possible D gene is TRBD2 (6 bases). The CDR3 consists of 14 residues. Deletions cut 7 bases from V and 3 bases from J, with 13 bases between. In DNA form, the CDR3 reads TGTGCCAGCAATCACCGGGGGAACTACAATGAGCAGTTCTTC. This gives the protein CASNHRGNYNEQFF.

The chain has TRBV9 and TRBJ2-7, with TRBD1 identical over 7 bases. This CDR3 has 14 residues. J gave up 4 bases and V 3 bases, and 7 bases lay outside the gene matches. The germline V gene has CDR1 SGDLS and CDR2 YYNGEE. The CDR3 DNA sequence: TGTGCCAGCAGCGCCGGACAGGCGAAATACGAGCAGTACTTC. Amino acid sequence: CASSAGQAKYEQYF. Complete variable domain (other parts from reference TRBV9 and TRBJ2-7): DSGVTQTPKHLITATGQRVTLRCSPRSGDLSVYWYQQSLDQGLQFLIQYYNGEERAKGNILERFSAQQFPDLHSELNLSSLELGDSALYFCASSAGQAKYEQYFGPGTRLTVT.

CDR3 region: CASSFLVRDGNSPLHF. The CDR3 DNA is TGCGCCAGCAGCTTTTTAGTCCGGGACGGTAATTCACCCCTCCACTTT. The chain joins TRBV5-1 to TRBJ1-6; a weak D match, TRBD1 (5 bases). The CDR3 sequence is 16 residues long. Germline V gives CDR1 SGHRS, CDR2 YFSETQ. The ends were cut back, 2 bases at V and 6 bases at J, with 15 bases in the middle. The full variable domain, with the rest looked up from reference TRBV5-1 and TRBJ1-6, is KAGVTQTPRYLIKTRGQQVTLSCSPISGHRSVSWYQQTPGQGLQFLFEYFSETQRNKGNFPGRFSGRQFSNSRSEMNVSTLELGDSALYLCASSFLVRDGNSPLHFGNGTRLTVT.

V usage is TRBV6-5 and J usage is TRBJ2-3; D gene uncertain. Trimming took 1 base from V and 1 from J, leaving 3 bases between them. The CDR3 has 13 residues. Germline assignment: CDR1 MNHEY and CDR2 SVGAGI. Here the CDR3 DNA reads TGTGCCAGCAGTTACTTAGGCACAGATACGCAGTATTTT. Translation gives CASSYLGTDTQYF.